The clone carrying this TCR beta chain was found once. What it binds is not known. These data come from a study of glioma-infiltrating T cells after dendritic cell vaccination. Study at large: The vaccine used monocyte-derived dendritic cells pulsed overnight with autologous tumor lysate. Three intradermal dendritic cell vaccine injections were given every two weeks.

The CDR3 has 17 amino acids. Germline assignment: CDR1 SGDLS and CDR2 YYNGEE. Trimming took off 0 bases at V and 0 bases at J, with 13 bases between the two ends. The repertoire was sequenced with immunoSEQ multiplex PCR; TCRdb's copy has only in-frame clones and lacks some. The sample gives tens of thousands of clones, over 80% of which show up once; about 6.8% is in the top ten. Study results and caveats: Higher pretreatment TIL content predicted longer progression-free time and survival. Higher TCR clonality did not directly relate to longer survival.

The time point denotes: after dendritic cell vaccination, including at tumor progression/relapse. This sequence joins TRBV9 and TRBJ1-3; the D gene is possibly TRBD1 (6 bases). The source was blood, collected after dendritic cell vaccination. This clonotype was sampled from a human donor with glioblastoma. The CDR3 here is CASSVEGDTSSGNTIYF. CDR3 bases: TGTGCCAGCAGCGTAGAGGGGGACACCTCCTCTGGAAACACCATATATTTT.